This TCR beta chain came from a study of control samples from healthy donors and cancer patients. Assay: immunoSEQ multiplex PCR; the TCRdb copy retains only in-frame clones and omits some. The sample includes approximately 87,000 clones, 91% of them seen just once. Germline lookup yields CDR1 ENHRY and CDR2 SYGVKD. J lost 4 bases, V lost 0 bases, and 6 bases had no gene match. The CDR3 consists of 17 residues. The clonotype was recovered from a man between 45 and 60 years old in good health. V gene TRBV10-3 combines with J gene TRBJ2-1; 10 bases map to TRBD2. The specimen was blood. DNA of the CDR3: TGTGCCATCAGTGAGTCGGTAGCGGGGGGACTATACAATGAGCAGTTCTTC. Protein: CAISESVAGGLYNEQFF.